The 19 T cell receptor beta chains below all came from one sample that was sequenced in a study of control samples from healthy donors and cancer patients. Clones were read by immunoSEQ multiplex PCR, and TCRdb kept only the in-frame ones, dropping some. The sample shows some 120,000 clones, approximately 94% of them seen only once. Sequences were obtained from PBMCs. These receptors came from a man aged 50 or older with head and neck cancer.

The chain is built from TRBV19 and TRBJ2-4; weak D call: TRBD2 (6 bases). Germline V CDR1 and CDR2: LNHDA, SQIVND (reference sequence). The CDR3 runs 13 residues. Trimming cost V 5 bases and J 9 bases, with 14 bases left between them. The CDR3, as DNA: TGTGCCAGTAGTCTGAGAGGGCGGGGCATTCAGTACTTC. Protein sequence: CASSLRGRGIQYF. Together with reference TRBV19 and TRBJ2-4, the CDR3 gives the full variable domain: DGGITQSPKYLFRKEGQNVTLSCEQNLNHDAMYWYRQDPGQGLRLIYYSQIVNDFQKGDIAEGYSVSREKKESFPLTVTSAQKNPTAFYLCASSLRGRGIQYFGAGTRLSVL.

The chain is built from TRBV19 and TRBJ2-1; 8 nucleotides line up with TRBD2. V lost 5 bases, J lost 4 bases, and 7 bases stayed unmatched. The germline V gene has CDR1 LNHDA and CDR2 SQIVND (reference sequence). This CDR3 region has 15 residues. The CDR3 is CASSLSGTSYNEQFF. CDR3 sequence (DNA): TGTGCCAGTAGTTTGTCCGGGACTAGTTACAATGAGCAGTTCTTC.

The chain has TRBV30 and TRBJ1-4; tentative D call: TRBD1 (5 bases). Germline V gene lookup returns CDR1 GTSNPN and CDR2 SVGIG (reference sequence). With 3 bases removed from V and 5 bases from J, the gap between germline ends came to 13 bases. This CDR3 is 14 amino acids long. CDR3 amino acids: CAWSTGRPNEKLFF. DNA for the CDR3: TGTGCCTGGAGCACGGGACGGCCAAATGAAAAACTGTTTTTT.

The chain recombines TRBV10-3 with TRBJ2-3; 8 bases line up with TRBD1. From germline, CDR1 is ENHRY and CDR2 SYGVKD. CDR3 length equals 13 residues. Germline trimming cut 10 bases from V and 5 bases from J; bases unmatched to any gene: 8. The CDR3 sequence: CATVDRAGDTQYF. CDR3 coding DNA: TGTGCCACCGTGGACAGGGCTGGAGATACGCAGTATTTT.

This chain joins TRBV19 and TRBJ2-2; TRBD1 is a possible D gene (5 bases). The CDR3 sequence is 16 residues long. CDR1 is LNHDA, CDR2 SQIVND, per germline (reference sequence). V was clipped by 1 base and J by 0 bases, with 9 bases between them. CDR3 loop: CASSIAGRANTGELFF. The CDR3 DNA is TGTGCCAGTAGTATAGCGGGCAGGGCGAACACCGGGGAGCTGTTTTTT.

V usage is TRBV19 and J usage is TRBJ1-3; D ambiguous. V lost 4 bases to trimming and J lost 0 bases, with 13 bases between them. CDR3 size: 16 residues. Germline values: CDR1 LNHDA, CDR2 SQIVND (reference sequence). CDR3 sequence: CASSTSWQYSGNTIYF. In nucleotides, the CDR3 is TGTGCCAGTAGTACCTCATGGCAGTACTCTGGAAACACCATATATTTT.

This chain links TRBV9 with TRBJ1-4; possible D gene TRBD1, 6 bases. The CDR3 contains 16 residues. Germline V gene lookup returns CDR1 SGDLS and CDR2 YYNGEE. The V end lost 0 bases, the J end lost 7 bases, and 16 bases lay between the germline ends. The CDR3 loop is CASSVALGGLGEKLFF. The DNA for the CDR3 is TGTGCCAGCAGCGTAGCTTTGGGGGGGCTGGGTGAAAAACTGTTTTTT. The complete variable domain, with remaining parts taken from reference TRBV9 and TRBJ1-4, reads DSGVTQTPKHLITATGQRVTLRCSPRSGDLSVYWYQQSLDQGLQFLIQYYNGEERAKGNILERFSAQQFPDLHSELNLSSLELGDSALYFCASSVALGGLGEKLFFGSGTQLSVL.

The chain uses TRBV12-3 or TRBV12-4 and TRBJ2-7, with 7 nucleotides matching TRBD1. With V trimmed by 6 bases and J by 5 bases, 4 bases remained unmatched. The CDR3 has 12 residues. The CDR3: CASRRQGDEQYF. CDR3 nucleotides: TGTGCCAGCAGACGTCAGGGGGACGAGCAGTACTTC.

The rearrangement uses TRBV13 and TRBJ2-1; 11 nucleotides match TRBD2. The CDR3 consists of 16 residues. V lost 5 bases and J lost 8; bases outside the gene matches: 11. From germline, CDR1 is PRHDT and CDR2 FYEKMQ (reference sequence). The CDR3 sequence: CASSVLLAGVGYEQFF. In DNA, the CDR3 is TGTGCCAGCAGCGTCCTACTAGCGGGGGTGGGCTATGAGCAGTTCTTC.

This chain joins TRBV12-5 and TRBJ2-3; possible D gene TRBD1, 5 bases. Germline CDR1 is LGHNT and CDR2 is FRNRAP. V was shortened by 6 bases and J by 5 bases, with 9 bases between the two germline ends. The CDR3 has 12 amino acids. The CDR3 region is CASGPQGDTQYF. Written as DNA, the CDR3 is TGTGCTAGTGGACCCCAGGGAGATACGCAGTATTTT.

The chain has TRBV27 and TRBJ1-1; D gene uncertain. The V end was cut by 0 bases, the J end by 1 base, with 21 bases between. This CDR3 is built from 19 residues. From germline, CDR1 is MNHEY and CDR2 SMNVEV (reference sequence). The CDR3 DNA reads TGTGCCAGCAGTTTATCCAACCCCCGGGGAGGCTCGGGGAACACTGAAGCTTTCTTT. It codes for CASSLSNPRGGSGNTEAFF.

The chain has TRBV4-3 and TRBJ2-1; perhaps TRBD2 as D (6 bases). Trimming took 0 bases from V and 10 from J, leaving 13 bases between them. This CDR3 contains 14 residues. Germline CDR1 is LGHNA and CDR2 is YSLEER. The chain's CDR3 is CASSQDRASEEQFF. CDR3 sequence (DNA): TGCGCCAGCAGCCAAGATAGGGCTAGCGAAGAGCAGTTCTTC.

This clone was seen a few times. The chain is built from TRBV19 and TRBJ1-5; D is unresolved. Germline CDR1 reads LNHDA; CDR2 reads SQIVND (reference sequence). The CDR3 is 12 amino acids. Deletions cut 6 bases from V and 9 bases from J, with 12 bases between. Here the CDR3 DNA reads TGTGCCAGTAGGGAGGGCTTCTGGCCCCAGCATTTT. Protein sequence: CASREGFWPQHF.

The chain recombines TRBV19 with TRBJ1-2; 7 nucleotides agree with TRBD1. CDR3 length: 13 residues. V lost 8 bases and J lost 4; bases outside the gene matches: 7. Germline V gene data show CDR1 as LNHDA and CDR2 as SQIVND (reference sequence). CDR3 protein: CASRPGQLYGYTF. DNA for the CDR3: TGTGCCAGTCGCCCGGGACAGCTCTATGGCTACACCTTC.

V and J are TRBV28 and TRBJ2-2; no clear D gene. Trimming left V 2 bases short and J 9 bases short, with 10 bases between. The CDR3 sequence is 13 residues long. CDR1 is MDHEN, CDR2 SYDVKM, per germline. The CDR3 DNA reads TGTGCCAGCAGTTTACCCCCCTCCCGGGAGCTGTTTTTT. Protein sequence: CASSLPPSRELFF.

The chain recombines TRBV30 with TRBJ1-2; tentatively, D is TRBD1 (5 bases). The V end was cut by 0 bases, the J end by 2 bases, with 13 bases between. This CDR3 has 15 amino acids. Per germline, CDR1 GTSNPN and CDR2 SVGIG (reference sequence). CDR3 DNA: TGTGCCTGGAGTGTCGTCTCATGGGGGAACTATGGCTACACCTTC. This translates into CAWSVVSWGNYGYTF. The whole variable domain, filled in from reference TRBV30 and TRBJ1-2, reads SQTIHQWPATLVQPVGSPLSLECTVEGTSNPNLYWYRQAAGRGLQLLFYSVGIGQISSEVPQNLSASRPQDRQFILSSKKLLLSDSGFYLCAWSVVSWGNYGYTFGSGTRLTVV.

This chain connects TRBV7-2 to TRBJ2-5; D remains unclear. Trimming shortened V by 1 base and J by 2 bases, and 11 bases separated the two germline ends. This CDR3 has 15 residues. Per the germline V gene, CDR1 is SGHTA and CDR2 is FQGNSA. CDR3 region: CASSLDIDDQETQYF. The CDR3 DNA reads as TGTGCCAGCAGCTTAGACATAGATGATCAAGAGACCCAGTACTTC. Looking up the rest from reference TRBV7-2 and TRBJ2-5 gives the full variable domain: GAGVSQSPSNKVTEKGKDVELRCDPISGHTALYWYRQSLGQGLEFLIYFQGNSAPDKSGLPSDRFSAERTGGSVSTLTIQRTQQEDSAVYLCASSLDIDDQETQYFGPGTRLLVL.

The V and J genes are TRBV11-3 and TRBJ1-1; the D is unclear. The CDR3 is 13 amino acids. Trimming pared 2 bases from V and 1 base from J, leaving 5 bases between. From germline, CDR1 is SGHNT and CDR2 YENEEA. The CDR3 DNA reads as TGTGCCAGCAGCTTAACAAGGAACACTGAAGCTTTCTTT. Its translation is CASSLTRNTEAFF.

The V call is TRBV5-4, the J call TRBJ2-5; D ambiguous. The CDR3 length is 14 residues. From germline, CDR1 is SGHNT and CDR2 YYREEE (reference sequence). Trimming cost V 4 bases and J 5 bases, with 15 bases left between them. CDR3: CASSPFGGSETQYF. DNA for the CDR3: TGTGCCAGCAGCCCATTTGGTGGATCGGAGACCCAGTACTTC. The full variable domain, completed using reference TRBV5-4 and TRBJ2-5, is ETGVTQSPTHLIKTRGQQVTLRCSSQSGHNTVSWYQQALGQGPQFIFQYYREEENGRGNFPPRFSGLQFPNYSSELNVNALELDDSALYLCASSPFGGSETQYFGPGTRLLVL.